This record looks at one T cell receptor (beta chain) sequence and its context. The record originates from a study of control samples from healthy donors and cancer patients. The protocol was immunoSEQ multiplex PCR, while the TCRdb copy is restricted to in-frame clones and leaves out a portion. The data show 190,000 or so clones, approximately 92% seen once. Source material: blood. The sequence came from a young man in good health.

CDR3 sequence (DNA): TGTGCCAGCAGCTTATGGACAGGGGTTTCACCCCTCCACTTT. Encoded protein: CASSLWTGVSPLHF. The chain employs TRBV7-6 and TRBJ1-6, with 9 bases identical to TRBD1. V shed 2 bases, J shed 9 bases, and the junction held 2 bases outside the gene matches. The V gene's germline CDR1 is SGHVS and CDR2 FNYEAQ. The CDR3 runs to 14 residues.